This T cell receptor (beta chain) was recovered during a study of shared clonotypes between healthy human individuals. Produced via immunoSEQ multiplex PCR; TCRdb's table is partial and in-frame only. The sample includes about 100,000 clones, more than 65% of them seen just once. Comments on this clone: What it recognizes is unknown.

Study-wide results and caveats: Blood was the only sampled material, and tissue repertoires likely differ. Sorted-subset sequencing, rarefaction showed, was incomplete despite large depth.

The V gene end was trimmed by 4 bases and the J gene end by 5 bases; junction bases not matched to a gene: 12. Germline V gene data show CDR1 as SGHVS and CDR2 as FNYEAQ. CDR3 length: 16 residues. What was sequenced was memory CD8+ T cells sorted from blood. Specified subset: CD45RO+ cells pooled with CCR7-negative TemRA cells. The genes are TRBV7-6 and TRBJ2-7; TRBD2 matches at 9 bases. This receptor was obtained from a woman between 25 and 40 years old in good health. The CDR3 protein is CASSSRVAGGPNEQYF. The CDR3 DNA reads TGTGCCAGCAGCTCGAGAGTCGCGGGAGGGCCCAACGAGCAGTACTTC.